The 4 T cell receptor beta chains below come from one sample, sequenced in a study of CD8 T cells in ankylosing spondylitis. These TCRs are of unknown antigen specificity. From the 5' RACE reads, TCRdb called clonotypes with MiXCR, one entry per CDR3 protein. The table records about 500,000 distinct CDR3 sequences, less than 6% of them present only once. Study-level results: There was a TCR beta motif, made of several highly homologous variants, that appeared characteristic of ankylosing spondylitis blood.

Input material: blood, either unsorted or a sorted T cell fraction (not recorded which). The receptors were gathered from a male donor with ankylosing spondylitis.

The V and J genes are TRBV7-2 and TRBJ2-7, with D uncertain. Germline CDR1 reads SGHTA; CDR2 reads FQGNSA. This CDR3 is built from 15 residues. Trimming left V 1 base short and J 2 bases short, with 12 bases between. The DNA for the CDR3 is TGTGCCAGCAGCTTAGGGCCTAGGGCTACCTACGAGCAGTACTTC. Translation gives CASSLGPRATYEQYF. Full variable domain (outside the CDR3, taken from reference TRBV7-2 and TRBJ2-7): GAGVSQSPSNKVTEKGKDVELRCDPISGHTALYWYRQSLGQGLEFLIYFQGNSAPDKSGLPSDRFSAERTGGSVSTLTIQRTQQEDSAVYLCASSLGPRATYEQYFGPGTRLTVT.

This rearrangement joins TRBV19 to TRBJ1-1; 7 nucleotides match TRBD1. The V gene end was trimmed by 6 bases and the J gene end by 4 bases; junction bases not matched to a gene: 8. The CDR3 covers 14 residues. Germline V lookup: CDR1 LNHDA, CDR2 SQIVND (reference sequence). The CDR3, as DNA: TGTGCCAGTAGATCGACAGGGAGGAGCACTGAAGCTTTCTTT. Its translation is CASRSTGRSTEAFF.

This clonotype was observed many times. V and J are TRBV7-9 and TRBJ1-4, with a tentative D call TRBD1 (5 bases). The CDR3 is 14 amino acids. V was trimmed by 4 bases and J by 8 bases, leaving 14 bases between them. CDR1 and CDR2 (germline): SEHNR, FQNEAQ (reference sequence). The CDR3 DNA sequence: TGTGCCAGCAGCTCCCGGGGCCTTGGCGAAAAACTGTTTTTT. This translates into CASSSRGLGEKLFF.

This clonotype has at least ten counts. The rearrangement joins TRBV12-3 or TRBV12-4 to TRBJ2-2; D not certain. V shed 3 bases and J shed 6 bases, with 11 bases lying between them. The CDR3 runs 14 residues. DNA of the CDR3: TGTGCCAGCAGTTTTTTGGGTTGGGCCGGGGAGCTGTTTTTT. It translates to CASSFLGWAGELFF.